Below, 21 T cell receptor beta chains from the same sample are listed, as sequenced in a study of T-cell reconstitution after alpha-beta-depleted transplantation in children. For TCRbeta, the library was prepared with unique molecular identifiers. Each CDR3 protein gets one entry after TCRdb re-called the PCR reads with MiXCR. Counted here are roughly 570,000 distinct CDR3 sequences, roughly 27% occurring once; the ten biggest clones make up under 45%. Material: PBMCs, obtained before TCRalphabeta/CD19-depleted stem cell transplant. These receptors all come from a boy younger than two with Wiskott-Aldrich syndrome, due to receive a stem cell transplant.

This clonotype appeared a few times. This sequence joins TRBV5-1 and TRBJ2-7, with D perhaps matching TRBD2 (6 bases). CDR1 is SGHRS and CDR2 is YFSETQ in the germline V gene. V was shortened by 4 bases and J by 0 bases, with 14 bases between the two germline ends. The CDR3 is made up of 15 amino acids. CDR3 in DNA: TGCGCCAGCAGCGACCGGGACTTTCTCTCCTACGAGCAGTACTTC. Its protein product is CASSDRDFLSYEQYF.

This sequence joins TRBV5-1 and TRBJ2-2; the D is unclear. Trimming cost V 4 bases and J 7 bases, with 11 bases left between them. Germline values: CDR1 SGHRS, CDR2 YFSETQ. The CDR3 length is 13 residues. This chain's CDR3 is CASSAPSSGELFF. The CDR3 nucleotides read TGCGCCAGCAGCGCACCTAGTAGCGGGGAGCTGTTTTTT.

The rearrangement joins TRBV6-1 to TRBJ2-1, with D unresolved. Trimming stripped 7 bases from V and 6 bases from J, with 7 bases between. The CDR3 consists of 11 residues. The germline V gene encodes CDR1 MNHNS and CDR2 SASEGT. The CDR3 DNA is TGTGCCAGCAACCTACTCAATGAGCAGTTCTTC. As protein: CASNLLNEQFF.

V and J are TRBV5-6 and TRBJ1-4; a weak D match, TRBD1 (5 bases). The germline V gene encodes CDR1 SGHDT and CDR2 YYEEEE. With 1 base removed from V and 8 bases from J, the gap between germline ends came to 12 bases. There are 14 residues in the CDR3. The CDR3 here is CASSLSGNGEKLFF. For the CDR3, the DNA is TGTGCCAGCAGCTTGTCAGGGAACGGGGAAAAACTGTTTTTT.

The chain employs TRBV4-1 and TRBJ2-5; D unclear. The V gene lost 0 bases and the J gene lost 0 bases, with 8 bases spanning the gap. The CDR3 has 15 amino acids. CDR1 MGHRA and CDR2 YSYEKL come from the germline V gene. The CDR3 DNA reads TGCGCCAGCAGCCAAGATGTGAGATACCAAGAGACCCAGTACTTC. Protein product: CASSQDVRYQETQYF.

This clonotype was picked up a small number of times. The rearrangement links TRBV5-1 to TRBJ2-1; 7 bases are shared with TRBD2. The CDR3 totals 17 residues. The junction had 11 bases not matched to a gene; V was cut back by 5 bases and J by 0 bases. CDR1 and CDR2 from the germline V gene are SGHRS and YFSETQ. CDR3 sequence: CASSPGLVLRSYNEQFF. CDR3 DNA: TGCGCCAGCAGTCCCGGACTAGTTCTGCGCTCCTACAATGAGCAGTTCTTC.

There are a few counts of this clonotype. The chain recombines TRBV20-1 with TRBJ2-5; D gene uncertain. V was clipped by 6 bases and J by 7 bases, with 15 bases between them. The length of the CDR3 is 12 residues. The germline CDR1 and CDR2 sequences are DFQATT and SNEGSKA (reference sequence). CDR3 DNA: TGCAGTGCAAAGATGACAATTCCGACCCAGTACTTC. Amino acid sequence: CSAKMTIPTQYF.

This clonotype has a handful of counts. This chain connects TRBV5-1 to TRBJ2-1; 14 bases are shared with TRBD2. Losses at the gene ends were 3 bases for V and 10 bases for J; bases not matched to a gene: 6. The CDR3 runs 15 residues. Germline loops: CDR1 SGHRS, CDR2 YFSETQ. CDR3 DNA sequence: TGCGCCAGCAGCTCCAAGGGACTAGCGGGAGAAGAGCAGTTCTTC. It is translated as CASSSKGLAGEEQFF.

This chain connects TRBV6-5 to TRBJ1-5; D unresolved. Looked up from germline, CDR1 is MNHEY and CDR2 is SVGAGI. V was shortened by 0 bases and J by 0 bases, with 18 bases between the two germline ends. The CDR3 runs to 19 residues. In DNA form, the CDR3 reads TGTGCCAGCAGTTACTCGCTCAGGCTGAGCCAACTTAGCAATCAGCCCCAGCATTTT. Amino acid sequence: CASSYSLRLSQLSNQPQHF.

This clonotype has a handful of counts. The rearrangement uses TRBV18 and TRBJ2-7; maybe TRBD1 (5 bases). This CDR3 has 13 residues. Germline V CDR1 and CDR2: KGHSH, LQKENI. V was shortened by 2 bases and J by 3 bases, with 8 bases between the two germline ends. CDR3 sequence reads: CASSPGAIYEQYF. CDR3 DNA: TGTGCCAGCTCACCAGGGGCAATCTACGAGCAGTACTTC.

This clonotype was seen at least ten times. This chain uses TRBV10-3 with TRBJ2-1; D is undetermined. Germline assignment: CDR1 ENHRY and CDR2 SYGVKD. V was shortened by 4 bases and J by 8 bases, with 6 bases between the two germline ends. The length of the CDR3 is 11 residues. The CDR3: CAISAAHEQFF. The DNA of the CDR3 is TGTGCCATCAGTGCAGCTCATGAGCAGTTCTTC.

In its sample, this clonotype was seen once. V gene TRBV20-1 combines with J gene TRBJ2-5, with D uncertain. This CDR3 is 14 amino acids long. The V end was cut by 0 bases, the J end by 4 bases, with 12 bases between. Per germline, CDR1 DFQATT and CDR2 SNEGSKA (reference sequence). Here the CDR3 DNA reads TGCAGTGCTAGAGATGCCGGACCCGGAGAGACCCAGTACTTC. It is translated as CSARDAGPGETQYF.

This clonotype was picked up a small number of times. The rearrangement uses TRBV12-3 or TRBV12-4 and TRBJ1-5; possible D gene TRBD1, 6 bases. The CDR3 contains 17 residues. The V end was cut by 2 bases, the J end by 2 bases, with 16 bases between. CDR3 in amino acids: CASSLRGGKIGNQPQHF. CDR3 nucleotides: TGTGCCAGCAGTTTAAGGGGGGGGAAAATAGGCAATCAGCCCCAGCATTTT.

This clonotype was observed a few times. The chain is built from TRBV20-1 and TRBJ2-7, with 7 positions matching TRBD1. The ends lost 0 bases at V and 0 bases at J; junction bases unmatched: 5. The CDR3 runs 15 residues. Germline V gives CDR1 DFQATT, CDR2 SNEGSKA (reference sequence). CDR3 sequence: CSARDVGDSSYEQYF. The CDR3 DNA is TGCAGTGCTAGAGATGTTGGGGACAGCTCCTACGAGCAGTACTTC.

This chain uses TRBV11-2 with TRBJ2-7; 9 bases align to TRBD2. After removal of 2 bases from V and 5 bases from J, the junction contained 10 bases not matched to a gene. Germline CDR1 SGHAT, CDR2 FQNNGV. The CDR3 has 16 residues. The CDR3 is CASSLPRGSGRDEQYF. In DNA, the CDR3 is TGTGCCAGCAGCTTACCTCGGGGTAGCGGGAGAGACGAGCAGTACTTC.

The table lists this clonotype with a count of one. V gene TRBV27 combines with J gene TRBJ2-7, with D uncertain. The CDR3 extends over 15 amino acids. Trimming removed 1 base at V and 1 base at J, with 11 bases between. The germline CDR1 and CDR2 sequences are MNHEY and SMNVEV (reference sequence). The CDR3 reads CASSLYNFRSYEQYF. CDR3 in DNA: TGTGCCAGCAGTTTATATAACTTCAGGTCCTACGAGCAGTACTTC.

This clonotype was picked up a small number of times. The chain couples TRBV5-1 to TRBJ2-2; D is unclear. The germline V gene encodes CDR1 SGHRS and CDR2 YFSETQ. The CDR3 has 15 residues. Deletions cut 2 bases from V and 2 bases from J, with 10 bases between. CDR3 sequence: CASSFVGSNTGELFF. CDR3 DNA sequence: TGCGCCAGCAGCTTCGTGGGTAGTAACACCGGGGAGCTGTTTTTT.

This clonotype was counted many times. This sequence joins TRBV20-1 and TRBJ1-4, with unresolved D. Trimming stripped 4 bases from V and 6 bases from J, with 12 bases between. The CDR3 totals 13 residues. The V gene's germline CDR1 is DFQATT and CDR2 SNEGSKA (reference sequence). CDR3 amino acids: CSAMEVEDEKLFF. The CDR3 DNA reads TGCAGTGCTATGGAGGTGGAAGATGAAAAACTGTTTTTT.

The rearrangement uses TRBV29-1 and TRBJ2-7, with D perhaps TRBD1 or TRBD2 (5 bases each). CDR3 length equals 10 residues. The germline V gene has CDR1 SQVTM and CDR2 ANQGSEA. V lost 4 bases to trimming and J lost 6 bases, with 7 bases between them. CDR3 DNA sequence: TGCAGCGTTGCCGGGGCCGAGCAGTACTTC. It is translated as CSVAGAEQYF.

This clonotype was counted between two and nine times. CDR3 coding DNA: TGCAGTGCTAGTCGGCTAGCGGGAGTCGGCAATGAGCAGTTCTTC. Protein product: CSASRLAGVGNEQFF. The genes are TRBV20-1 and TRBJ2-1, with 10 bases lining up with TRBD2. V lost 3 bases and J lost 6; bases outside the gene matches: 8. The CDR3 contains 15 residues. Germline CDR1 is DFQATT and CDR2 is SNEGSKA (reference sequence).

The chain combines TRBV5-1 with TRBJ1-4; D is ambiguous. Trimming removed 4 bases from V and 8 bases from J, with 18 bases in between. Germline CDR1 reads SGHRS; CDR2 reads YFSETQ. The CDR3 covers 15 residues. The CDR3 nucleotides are TGCGCCAGCAGCCCGATCGGAGGGCCCGGAGAAAAACTGTTTTTT. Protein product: CASSPIGGPGEKLFF.